One and the same sample provided the 2 T cell receptor beta chains below, sequenced in a study of technical replicates of blood from several donors. Assay: immunoSEQ multiplex PCR; the TCRdb copy retains only in-frame clones and omits some. The sample consists of about 94,000 clones, approximately 95% of them appearing once. The material sequenced was T cells isolated from PBMCs. The receptors come from a human donor in good health.

The gene calls are TRBV7-9 and TRBJ2-5, with 8 positions matching TRBD1. V shed 3 bases, J shed 4 bases, and the junction held 10 bases outside the gene matches. CDR1 SEHNR and CDR2 FQNEAQ come from the germline V gene (reference sequence). CDR3 size: 16 residues. The DNA of the CDR3 is TGTGCCAGCAGCTTGAACGGACAGGGAACGCGAGAGACCCAGTACTTC. Translating gives CASSLNGQGTRETQYF.

The chain employs TRBV4-1 and TRBJ1-2; D ambiguous. The V end lost 0 bases, the J end lost 4 bases, and 15 bases lay between the germline ends. Germline-derived CDR1 and CDR2 are MGHRA and YSYEKL. The CDR3 has 16 residues. The CDR3 here is CASSQDAGLIVYGYTF. For the CDR3, the DNA is TGCGCCAGCAGCCAAGATGCGGGGTTGATAGTCTATGGCTACACCTTC.